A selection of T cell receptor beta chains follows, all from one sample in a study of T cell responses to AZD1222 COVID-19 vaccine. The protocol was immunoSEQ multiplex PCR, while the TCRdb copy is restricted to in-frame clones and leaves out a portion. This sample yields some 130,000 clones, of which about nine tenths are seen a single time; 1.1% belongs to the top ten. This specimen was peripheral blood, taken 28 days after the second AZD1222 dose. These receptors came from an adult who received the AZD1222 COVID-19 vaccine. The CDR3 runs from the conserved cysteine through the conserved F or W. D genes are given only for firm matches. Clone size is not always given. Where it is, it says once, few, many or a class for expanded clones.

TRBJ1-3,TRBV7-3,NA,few,CASSLGAGNTIYF,TGTGCCAGCAGCTTAGGGGCTGGAAACACCATATATTTT
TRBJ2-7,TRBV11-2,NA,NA,CASSSGSPEQYF,TGTGCCAGCAGCTCCGGGAGTCCCGAGCAGTACTTC
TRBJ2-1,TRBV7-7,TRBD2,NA,CASSLDGAGGQAYNEQFF,TGTGCCAGCAGCTTAGATGGAGCGGGAGGTCAGGCCTACAATGAGCAGTTCTTC
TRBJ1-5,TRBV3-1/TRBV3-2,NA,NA,CASSQMDQPQHF,TGTGCCAGCAGCCAAATGGATCAGCCCCAGCATTTT
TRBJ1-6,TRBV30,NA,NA,CAWSQFSGFNSPLHF,TGTGCCTGGAGTCAGTTTTCCGGGTTTAATTCACCCCTCCACTTT
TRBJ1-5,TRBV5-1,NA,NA,CASSLAGFQPQHF,TGCGCCAGCAGCTTGGCAGGGTTTCAGCCCCAGCATTTT
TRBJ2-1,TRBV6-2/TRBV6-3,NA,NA,CASSNREADEQFF,TGTGCCAGCAGTAACCGGGAAGCGGATGAGCAGTTCTTC
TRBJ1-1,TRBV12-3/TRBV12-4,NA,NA,CASSSGTLLEAFF,TGTGCCAGCAGCTCCGGGACACTCCTTGAAGCTTTCTTT
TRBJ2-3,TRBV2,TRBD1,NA,CASGDRGGTDTQYF,TGTGCCAGCGGGGACAGGGGGGGCACAGATACGCAGTATTTT
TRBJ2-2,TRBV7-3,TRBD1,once,CASSQQGNGELFF,TGTGCCAGCAGTCAACAGGGGAACGGGGAGCTGTTTTTT
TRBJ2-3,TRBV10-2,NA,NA,CASSGSQGATDTQYF,TGCGCCAGCAGTGGGTCGCAGGGCGCCACAGATACGCAGTATTTT
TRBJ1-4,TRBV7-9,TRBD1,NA,CASSLGGQPGEKLFF,TGTGCCAGCAGCTTAGGGGGACAGCCGGGTGAAAAACTGTTTTTT
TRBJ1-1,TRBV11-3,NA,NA,CASSLEGEMNTEAFF,TGTGCCAGCAGCTTAGAAGGGGAAATGAACACTGAAGCTTTCTTT
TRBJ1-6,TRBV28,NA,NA,CASIAGQGESPLHF,TGTGCCAGCATTGCGGGTCAGGGAGAATCACCCCTCCACTTT
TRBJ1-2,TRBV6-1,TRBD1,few,CASSAGTGGLSRGGYTF,TGTGCCAGCAGTGCCGGGACAGGAGGCCTCTCTCGGGGGGGCTACACCTTC
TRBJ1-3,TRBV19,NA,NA,CASSRARGGPISGNTIYF,TGTGCCAGTAGTCGGGCCCGCGGGGGGCCCATCTCTGGAAACACCATATATTTT
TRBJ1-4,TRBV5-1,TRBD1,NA,CASSLAGRGDEKLFF,TGCGCCAGCAGCTTGGCCGGCAGGGGGGATGAAAAACTGTTTTTT
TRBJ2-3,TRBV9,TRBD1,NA,CASSVEGVQGDFFSTDTQYF,TGTGCCAGCAGCGTAGAGGGTGTTCAGGGGGATTTTTTCAGCACAGATACGCAGTATTTT
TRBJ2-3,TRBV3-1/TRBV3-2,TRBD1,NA,CASSPHWGQGAGDTQYF,TGTGCCAGCAGCCCCCATTGGGGACAGGGGGCAGGGGATACGCAGTATTTT
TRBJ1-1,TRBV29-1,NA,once,CSARGGAVTEAFF,TGCAGCGCCCGGGGGGGCGCCGTCACTGAAGCTTTCTTT
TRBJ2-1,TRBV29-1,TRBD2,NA,CSVTLAGGRNEQFF,TGCAGCGTTACCCTAGCGGGGGGGCGGAATGAGCAGTTCTTC